A single sample is the source of the 24 T cell receptor beta chains below, sequenced in a study of T-cell reconstitution after alpha-beta-depleted transplantation in children. Unique molecular identifiers were incorporated during preparation of the TCRbeta library. TCRdb re-called the PCR reads through MiXCR, storing one row per CDR3 protein. The table records around 700,000 distinct CDR3 sequences, about an eighth of them present only once. The sample in question was PBMCs, obtained before TCRalphabeta/CD19-depleted stem cell transplant. The receptors stem from a girl aged 2 to 9 with congenital amegakaryocytic thrombocytopenia, due to receive a stem cell transplant.

The table lists this clonotype with many counts. The rearrangement uses TRBV12-3 or TRBV12-4 and TRBJ2-3; 11 bases agree with TRBD2. The CDR3 contains 16 residues. The V and J ends lost 5 bases and 6 bases, in that order; junction bases with no gene match: 10. CDR3 sequence (DNA): TGTGCCAGCAGTAGCCCCTCGACTAGCGGGACCGATACGCAGTATTTT. Protein: CASSSPSTSGTDTQYF.

This sequence joins TRBV19 and TRBJ2-2, with 7 bases identical to TRBD1. The CDR3 has 15 amino acids. The germline V gene encodes CDR1 LNHDA and CDR2 SQIVND (reference sequence). The V segment lost 3 bases and the J segment 6 bases; nucleotides outside the gene matches: 7. CDR3 region: CASSIDRVDAGELFF. The DNA for the CDR3 is TGTGCCAGTAGTATTGACAGGGTAGACGCCGGGGAGCTGTTTTTT.

This clonotype showed up many times. The V and J genes are TRBV4-2 and TRBJ2-2; D may correspond to TRBD1 or TRBD2 (5 bases each). Germline values: CDR1 LGHNA, CDR2 YNFKEQ. This CDR3 contains 18 residues. The V gene lost 0 bases and the J gene lost 4 bases, with 18 bases spanning the gap. This CDR3 is CASSQERGGQEVTGELFF. DNA of the CDR3: TGTGCCAGCAGCCAAGAGAGGGGCGGGCAAGAGGTCACCGGGGAGCTGTTTTTT.

This clonotype was seen at least ten times. CDR3 bases: TGTGCCAGCAGTTGGCGCAGCTCCTACGAGCAGTACTTC. As protein: CASSWRSSYEQYF. This chain connects TRBV28 to TRBJ2-7, with no clear D. CDR1 MDHEN and CDR2 SYDVKM come from the germline V gene. Trimming stripped 4 bases from V and 0 bases from J, with 7 bases between. The CDR3 is made up of 13 amino acids.

The gene calls are TRBV5-1 and TRBJ2-7; 16 bases agree with TRBD2. This CDR3 has 17 residues. Trimming cost V 4 bases and J 2 bases; bases outside gene matches: 6. Germline CDR1 and CDR2: SGHRS and YFSETQ. DNA of the CDR3: TGCGCCAGCAGCAAGGGACTAGCGGGAGGGCTGGCCTACGAGCAGTACTTC. Translating it yields CASSKGLAGGLAYEQYF. The variable domain in full, completed from reference TRBV5-1 and TRBJ2-7, reads KAGVTQTPRYLIKTRGQQVTLSCSPISGHRSVSWYQQTPGQGLQFLFEYFSETQRNKGNFPGRFSGRQFSNSRSEMNVSTLELGDSALYLCASSKGLAGGLAYEQYFGPGTRLTVT.

This clonotype has a count of ten or more. The chain combines TRBV25-1 with TRBJ2-5, with D possibly being TRBD1 (6 bases). V lost 5 bases to trimming and J lost 5 bases, with 18 bases between them. This CDR3 contains 15 residues. CDR1 and CDR2 (germline): MGHDK, SYGVNS. The CDR3 loop reads CASSRTADRGETQYF. Here the CDR3 DNA reads TGTGCCAGCAGTAGGACAGCCGATCGTGGTGAGACCCAGTACTTC.

This clonotype has ten or more counts. CDR3 sequence: CASSFAGTGANVLTF. In DNA, the CDR3 is TGTGCCAGCAGTTTCGCGGGGACGGGGGCCAACGTCCTGACTTTC. The chain uses TRBV12-3 or TRBV12-4 and TRBJ2-6; TRBD2 is a possible D gene (6 bases). The V end was cut by 3 bases, the J end by 4 bases, with 10 bases between. The CDR3 is 15 amino acids.

The chain uses TRBV2 and TRBJ1-1; 11 positions match TRBD1. The V gene end was trimmed by 5 bases and the J gene end by 3 bases; junction bases not matched to a gene: 11. The germline V gene encodes CDR1 SNHLY and CDR2 FYNNEI. The CDR3 contains 17 residues. The CDR3 region has the DNA TGTGCCAGCAGTCGGACAGGGGGCGCGTTCTCGGACACTGAAGCTTTCTTT. Translated, it gives CASSRTGGAFSDTEAFF.

This clonotype was recorded once. The J gene is TRBJ1-2, the V gene TRBV20-1; D is ambiguous. V was trimmed by 4 bases and J by 4 bases, leaving 10 bases between them. This CDR3 contains 12 residues. Germline V CDR1 and CDR2: DFQATT, SNEGSKA (reference sequence). The CDR3: CSATTDPYGYTF. The DNA for the CDR3 is TGCAGTGCTACTACTGACCCCTATGGCTACACCTTC.

This clonotype was detected ten times or more. The chain carries TRBV20-1 and TRBJ2-1; 10 positions agree with TRBD2. V was pared by 1 base and J by 7 bases, with 13 bases of the junction left unmatched. The CDR3 sequence is 17 residues long. Germline CDR1 is DFQATT and CDR2 is SNEGSKA (reference sequence). The CDR3 spells CSARVSQRVLAGNEQFF. DNA of the CDR3: TGCAGTGCTAGAGTCTCGCAGAGGGTACTAGCGGGAAATGAGCAGTTCTTC.

At least ten counts were recorded for this clonotype. The V gene is TRBV5-1, the J gene TRBJ2-4; possibly TRBD1 for D (5 bases). This CDR3 has 14 residues. Germline CDR1 SGHRS, CDR2 YFSETQ. The germline V and J ends were trimmed by 2 bases and 1 base, with 7 bases remaining between them. For the CDR3, the DNA is TGCGCCAGCAGCTTCTCAGGGGCCAAAAACATTCAGTACTTC. Protein sequence: CASSFSGAKNIQYF. The whole variable domain, remainder taken from reference TRBV5-1 and TRBJ2-4, is KAGVTQTPRYLIKTRGQQVTLSCSPISGHRSVSWYQQTPGQGLQFLFEYFSETQRNKGNFPGRFSGRQFSNSRSEMNVSTLELGDSALYLCASSFSGAKNIQYFGAGTRLSVL.

The CDR3: CAISEFPGQTQPQHF. The CDR3 nucleotides read TGTGCCATCAGTGAATTCCCTGGACAGACTCAGCCCCAGCATTTT. The chain has TRBV10-3 and TRBJ1-5; possible D gene TRBD1, 6 bases. The germline V and J ends were trimmed by 3 bases and 6 bases, with 15 bases remaining between them. The CDR3 runs 15 residues. From germline, CDR1 is ENHRY and CDR2 SYGVKD.

The table lists this clonotype with many counts. The chain joins TRBV6-1 to TRBJ1-2; D is uncertain. V lost 1 base, J lost 3 bases, and 18 bases lay in between. The CDR3 totals 17 residues. CDR1 is MNHNS, CDR2 SASEGT, per germline. CDR3 amino acids: CASSEDILAYVDYGYTF. Written as DNA, the CDR3 is TGTGCCAGCAGTGAAGACATTTTGGCCTACGTGGACTATGGCTACACCTTC.

This clonotype appeared many times. J is TRBJ2-3 and V is TRBV20-1; no clear D gene. The V gene's germline CDR1 is DFQATT and CDR2 SNEGSKA (reference sequence). V lost 6 bases and J lost 1, with 14 bases in between. The CDR3 is made up of 14 amino acids. The CDR3 here is CSASPDGGTDTQYF. DNA for the CDR3: TGCAGTGCCTCCCCGGATGGGGGCACAGATACGCAGTATTTT.

This clonotype was observed at least ten times. The genes are TRBV5-1 and TRBJ2-4; D possibly corresponds to TRBD1 (6 bases). The CDR3 extends over 15 amino acids. Germline V gives CDR1 SGHRS, CDR2 YFSETQ. V lost 2 bases to trimming and J lost 2 bases, with 11 bases between them. The CDR3 is CASSFSGDTKNIQYF. CDR3 DNA: TGCGCCAGCAGCTTCTCAGGGGATACCAAAAACATTCAGTACTTC. Filled out from reference TRBV5-1 and TRBJ2-4, the complete variable domain reads KAGVTQTPRYLIKTRGQQVTLSCSPISGHRSVSWYQQTPGQGLQFLFEYFSETQRNKGNFPGRFSGRQFSNSRSEMNVSTLELGDSALYLCASSFSGDTKNIQYFGAGTRLSVL.

This clonotype was observed at least ten times. The CDR3 DNA reads TGTGCCAGCAGCCAAGTAATGAGGACTCAGCAGTTCTTC. This sequence encodes CASSQVMRTQQFF. The chain has TRBV3-1 and TRBJ2-1; possible D gene TRBD2, 5 bases. V lost 1 base and J lost 11, with 12 bases in between. CDR1 is LGHDT and CDR2 is YNNKEL in the germline V gene (reference sequence). The CDR3 consists of 13 residues.

The CDR3 DNA reads as TGTGCCAGCAGCTTGGGGACAGGCTCTCCCTACGAGCAGTACTTC. Translating gives CASSLGTGSPYEQYF. The J gene is TRBJ2-7, the V gene TRBV5-4; 7 bases fit TRBD1. Unmatched junction bases numbered 5, after V lost 0 bases and J lost 2 bases. This CDR3 is 15 amino acids long. The germline V gene encodes CDR1 SGHNT and CDR2 YYREEE (reference sequence).

This clonotype showed up many times. The chain combines TRBV20-1 with TRBJ2-1; 8 nucleotides match TRBD2. CDR3 length: 16 residues. V lost 1 base to trimming and J lost 7 bases; unmatched junction nucleotides: 12. CDR1 is DFQATT, CDR2 SNEGSKA, per germline (reference sequence). As DNA, the CDR3 is TGCAGTGCTAGAGCCTCCGGGGCTAGCGGGTGGAATGAGCAGTTCTTC. It specifies CSARASGASGWNEQFF.

Remarks on this clonotype: A much more abundant neighbour one base away suggests this may be a read error. The rearrangement uses TRBV6-1 and TRBJ2-5, with a tentative D call TRBD2 (5 bases). The CDR3 is 14 amino acids. Germline V gene lookup returns CDR1 MNHNS and CDR2 SASEGT. The CDR3 coding sequence is TGTGCCAGCAGTGCCGAGCAGCCCTGGGAGACCCAGCACTTC. It specifies CASSAEQPWETQHF.

This clonotype was seen many times. V and J are TRBV20-1 and TRBJ1-4, with D unclear. Deletions cut 5 bases from V and 6 bases from J, with 10 bases between. The CDR3 is made up of 12 amino acids. Germline V lookup: CDR1 DFQATT, CDR2 SNEGSKA (reference sequence). The CDR3 region is CSAGQKDEKLFF. The CDR3 DNA follows: TGCAGTGCTGGTCAGAAGGATGAAAAACTGTTTTTT.

This clonotype has just one count. A much larger clone sits a single nucleotide away, making a read error possible. The rearrangement links TRBV20-1 to TRBJ2-3; TRBD2 matches 12 bases. Germline V gene data show CDR1 as DFQATT and CDR2 as SNEGSKA (reference sequence). The CDR3 length is 17 residues. CDR3 nucleotide sequence: TGCTGTGCTCTGGGGGCTAGCGGGAGGGTTAGCACAGATACGCAGTATTTT. The encoded protein is CCALGASGRVSTDTQYF.

J is TRBJ1-1 and V is TRBV5-5; D gene unclear. CDR3 size: 14 residues. Trimming shortened V by 5 bases and J by 5 bases, and 16 bases separated the two germline ends. Germline lookup yields CDR1 SGHKS and CDR2 YYEKEE (reference sequence). Here the CDR3 DNA reads TGTGCCAGCAGTTTCTCGACGTCGGGTACTGAAGCTTTCTTT. It yields the protein CASSFSTSGTEAFF.

This clonotype was counted between two and nine times. V gene TRBV20-1 combines with J gene TRBJ2-7; TRBD2 might be the D (5 bases). This CDR3 comprises 14 residues. Germline CDR1 reads DFQATT; CDR2 reads SNEGSKA (reference sequence). Trimming took 0 bases from V and 2 from J, leaving 11 bases between them. DNA for the CDR3: TGCAGTGCTAGAGATCCCACTAGTACCTACGAGCAGTACTTC. Translated: CSARDPTSTYEQYF.

This clonotype was detected only a few times. The chain uses TRBV15 and TRBJ2-1; 7 bases align to TRBD2. The V segment lost 0 bases and the J segment 1 base; nucleotides outside the gene matches: 3. CDR1 is LNHNV, CDR2 YYDKDF, per germline (reference sequence). This CDR3 region has 16 residues. CDR3: CATSREPGGSYNEQFF. For the CDR3, the DNA is TGTGCCACCAGCAGAGAACCGGGAGGTTCCTACAATGAGCAGTTCTTC.